The 17 T cell receptor beta chains presented below share a single source sample, sequenced in a study of technical replicates of blood from a handful of donors. Assay: immunoSEQ multiplex PCR; the TCRdb copy retains only in-frame clones and omits some. The sample lists roughly 92,000 clones, about 95% occurring once. What was sequenced was T cells isolated from PBMCs. Receptors originate from a human donor in good health.

The chain combines TRBV6-6 with TRBJ2-7, with no clear D. The CDR3 has 12 residues. Looked up from germline, CDR1 is MNHNY and CDR2 is SVGAGI (reference sequence). V was clipped by 5 bases and J by 4 bases, with 9 bases between them. CDR3 sequence reads: CASSEHAYEQYF. The CDR3 coding sequence is TGTGCCAGCAGTGAGCATGCGTACGAGCAGTACTTC.

This chain joins TRBV6-1 and TRBJ2-6; a weak D match, TRBD2 (7 bases). The V end was cut by 0 bases, the J end by 2 bases, with 8 bases between. The CDR3 contains 16 residues. Germline CDR1 and CDR2: MNHNS and SASEGT. The CDR3 here is CASSEARGPGANVLTF. The CDR3 DNA follows: TGTGCCAGCAGTGAAGCGCGGGGGCCTGGGGCCAACGTCCTGACTTTC.

The rearrangement joins TRBV27 to TRBJ2-1; TRBD1 might be the D (6 bases). The germline V gene encodes CDR1 MNHEY and CDR2 SMNVEV (reference sequence). V dropped 7 bases and J dropped 8 bases, with 12 bases sitting between them. This CDR3 is built from 12 residues. This CDR3 is CASIGGFDEQFF. CDR3 bases: TGTGCCAGCATAGGGGGTTTCGATGAGCAGTTCTTC.

The chain has TRBV20-1 and TRBJ2-5; 7 positions match TRBD1. The junction had 4 bases not matched to a gene; V was cut back by 6 bases and J by 6 bases. CDR1 and CDR2 (germline): DFQATT, SNEGSKA (reference sequence). This CDR3 contains 11 residues. In nucleotides, the CDR3 is TGCAGTGCGACAGGGATGAAGACCCAGTACTTC. Translated: CSATGMKTQYF.

The chain is built from TRBV29-1 and TRBJ2-5; unclear D gene. CDR1 and CDR2 (germline): SQVTM, ANQGSEA. Between the trimmed V and J ends, which lost 4 bases and 4 bases, there was a span of 4 bases. The CDR3 spans 10 residues. The CDR3 DNA sequence: TGCAGCGTTGTCGTAGAGACCCAGTACTTC. Translated, it gives CSVVVETQYF.

The chain carries TRBV21-1 and TRBJ2-7; the D call in the table, TRBD2, was not verified against the DNA. TRBV21-1 is assigned pseudogene status. CDR3 size: 15 residues. CDR3 residues: CASSKDPGVTDEQYF. The CDR3 DNA is TGTGCCAGCAGCAAAGATCCGGGAGTAACGGACGAGCAGTACTTC.

CDR3 amino acids: CASSADRSSYNEQFF. DNA for the CDR3: TGTGCCAGCAGTGCGGACAGGTCGTCCTACAATGAGCAGTTCTTC. This rearrangement joins TRBV28 to TRBJ2-1; TRBD1 matches at 7 bases. The CDR3 has 15 residues. Germline loops: CDR1 MDHEN, CDR2 SYDVKM. After removal of 5 bases from V and 1 base from J, the junction contained 5 bases not matched to a gene.

The chain recombines TRBV12-5 with TRBJ1-1; D gene ambiguous. Germline V gene lookup returns CDR1 LGHNT and CDR2 FRNRAP. Trimming removed 5 bases at V and 1 base at J, with 8 bases between. CDR3 length: 13 residues. The CDR3 DNA follows: TGTGCTAGTGGTCCAGAAACGAACACTGAAGCTTTCTTT. This sequence encodes CASGPETNTEAFF.

The chain joins TRBV7-9 to TRBJ1-1, with no clear D. Germline loops: CDR1 SEHNR, CDR2 FQNEAQ (reference sequence). V lost 3 bases and J lost 1, with 6 bases in between. The CDR3 sequence is 13 residues long. The CDR3 coding sequence is TGTGCCAGCAGCTTTAATCGGAACACTGAAGCTTTCTTT. Amino acid sequence: CASSFNRNTEAFF.

The V and J genes are TRBV6-1 and TRBJ1-1; weak D call: TRBD1 (6 bases). In germline, CDR1 is MNHNS, CDR2 SASEGT. V lost 4 bases to trimming and J lost 0 bases, with 15 bases between them. The CDR3 contains 16 residues. CDR3 nucleotides: TGTGCCAGCAGTGTCGACAGGTCCTTCATGAACACTGAAGCTTTCTTT. It encodes CASSVDRSFMNTEAFF.

J is TRBJ2-1 and V is TRBV18; D not certain. V was pared by 3 bases and J by 5 bases, with 8 bases between. The germline V gene encodes CDR1 KGHSH and CDR2 LQKENI. The CDR3 loop spans 13 amino acids. The CDR3 DNA sequence: TGTGCCAGCTCACCCAACTCGGACAATGAGCAGTTCTTC. This sequence encodes CASSPNSDNEQFF.

The V call is TRBV7-2, the J call TRBJ2-7, with 8 bases that match TRBD1. Germline lookup yields CDR1 SGHTA and CDR2 FQGNSA. The V and J ends lost 7 bases and 0 bases, in that order; junction bases with no gene match: 5. The CDR3 has 14 residues. The CDR3 nucleotides read TGTGCCAGCACCACCAGGGGGCGCTCCTACGAGCAGTACTTC. Translation gives CASTTRGRSYEQYF.

CDR3: CASGFWNPTTFNEQFF. The CDR3 DNA follows: TGTGCTAGTGGTTTTTGGAACCCAACGACTTTCAATGAGCAGTTCTTC. This rearrangement joins TRBV12-5 to TRBJ2-1; D remains ambiguous. The CDR3 runs to 16 residues. Germline lookup yields CDR1 LGHNT and CDR2 FRNRAP. V was pared by 3 bases and J by 6 bases, with 18 bases between.

The DNA of the CDR3 is TGTGCCAGCAGCTTACTGGGAGACGAGCAGTTCTTC. This sequence encodes CASSLLGDEQFF. The chain uses TRBV11-2 and TRBJ2-1, with D possibly TRBD2 on 5 matching bases. V was shortened by 2 bases and J by 10 bases, with 9 bases between the two germline ends. The germline V gene has CDR1 SGHAT and CDR2 FQNNGV. The CDR3 spans 12 residues.

This clone was counted once. The chain has TRBV7-3 and TRBJ2-1; D might be TRBD2 (6 bases). The germline V gene has CDR1 SGHTA and CDR2 FQGTGA. The CDR3 length is 12 residues. The ends were cut back, 2 bases at V and 10 bases at J, with 9 bases in the middle. The CDR3 DNA follows: TGTGCCAGCAGCTTACCCGGGAGCGAGCAGTTCTTC. It codes for CASSLPGSEQFF.

This clone has just one count. The chain joins TRBV7-8 to TRBJ2-1, with D maybe TRBD1 (5 bases). Trimming stripped 1 base from V and 6 bases from J, with 7 bases between. Per germline, CDR1 SGHVS and CDR2 FQNEAQ. The CDR3 loop spans 13 amino acids. Here the CDR3 reads CASSLGGPNEQFF. In DNA form, the CDR3 reads TGTGCCAGCAGCTTAGGGGGCCCCAATGAGCAGTTCTTC.

V gene TRBV6-5 combines with J gene TRBJ1-2; the D is unclear. CDR3 length equals 16 residues. V was pared by 0 bases and J by 4 bases, with 15 bases between. Germline V gene data show CDR1 as MNHEY and CDR2 as SVGAGI. For the CDR3, the DNA is TGTGCCAGCAGTTACTCAGGACGGGCCGCGGGCTATGGCTACACCTTC. Translated, it gives CASSYSGRAAGYGYTF.